These 18 T cell receptor beta chains came from one sample sequenced in a study of cytomegalovirus exposure and HLA in healthy donors. The PCR employed 60 Vbeta primers together with 13 Jbeta primers. Profiling relied on immunoSEQ multiplex PCR, and the TCRdb table lists in-frame clones only, not all of them. The data show 100,000 to 150,000 clones, about four fifths seen once. The sequenced sample was PBMCs. These TCRs come from a woman aged 55-75 years in good health and CMV-seropositive.

The V gene is TRBV5-4, the J gene TRBJ2-5; 8 bases agree with TRBD2. The CDR3 totals 16 residues. V was pared by 7 bases and J by 5 bases, with 16 bases of the junction left unmatched. The germline V gene encodes CDR1 SGHNT and CDR2 YYREEE (reference sequence). The CDR3 region is CASGPGSLAGVETQYF. In DNA, the CDR3 is TGTGCCAGCGGTCCCGGCAGTCTAGCGGGCGTCGAGACCCAGTACTTC. Based on the CDR3 plus reference TRBV5-4 and TRBJ2-5, the full variable domain is ETGVTQSPTHLIKTRGQQVTLRCSSQSGHNTVSWYQQALGQGPQFIFQYYREEENGRGNFPPRFSGLQFPNYSSELNVNALELDDSALYLCASGPGSLAGVETQYFGPGTRLLVL.

The chain links TRBV9 to TRBJ2-3; TRBD2 matches at 7 bases. Trimming cost V 0 bases and J 2 bases; bases outside gene matches: 18. The CDR3 length is 20 residues. Germline CDR1 is SGDLS and CDR2 is YYNGEE. CDR3 region: CASSVDVGKRDPTSTDTQYF. CDR3 nucleotide sequence: TGTGCCAGCAGCGTAGATGTTGGGAAGCGGGACCCTACTTCCACAGATACGCAGTATTTT.

This sequence joins TRBV5-1 and TRBJ2-1, with 7 bases identical to TRBD1. Germline CDR1 SGHRS, CDR2 YFSETQ. With V trimmed by 0 bases and J by 1 base, 1 base remained unmatched. This CDR3 region has 15 residues. The CDR3 is CASSLGDRSYNEQFF. The CDR3 DNA reads as TGCGCCAGCAGCTTGGGGGACAGATCCTACAATGAGCAGTTCTTC.

The chain uses TRBV4-3 and TRBJ2-1, with D hard to call. V was trimmed by 0 bases and J by 4 bases, leaving 13 bases between them. There are 16 residues in the CDR3. Germline values: CDR1 LGHNA, CDR2 YSLEER. The CDR3 reads CASSQDVRSSYNEQFF. The CDR3 nucleotides are TGCGCCAGCAGCCAAGACGTCAGATCATCGTACAATGAGCAGTTCTTC.

V is TRBV5-1 and J is TRBJ2-3; no reliable D call. The CDR3 has 15 residues. Trimming stripped 4 bases from V and 0 bases from J, with 12 bases between. Germline CDR1 and CDR2: SGHRS and YFSETQ. CDR3 residues: CASSPLATSTDTQYF. The CDR3 DNA sequence: TGCGCCAGCAGCCCTCTGGCGACTAGCACAGATACGCAGTATTTT.

This clone is deemed medium-sized. J is TRBJ1-3 and V is TRBV19; 8 bases map to TRBD1. V gave up 6 bases and J gave up 4 bases; unmatched junction bases: 11. Germline assignment: CDR1 LNHDA and CDR2 SQIVND (reference sequence). This CDR3 is 16 amino acids long. This chain's CDR3 is CASSDPGQGAGNTIYF. CDR3 sequence (DNA): TGTGCCAGTAGCGACCCCGGGCAGGGGGCAGGAAACACCATATATTTT.

The chain employs TRBV30 and TRBJ2-3; TRBD2 agrees at 8 bases. The CDR3 has 14 amino acids. The trim removed 3 bases at V and 4 bases at J, leaving 6 bases unmatched. The germline V gene encodes CDR1 GTSNPN and CDR2 SVGIG (reference sequence). CDR3 nucleotides: TGTGCCTGGAGAGAAACGGGGGGGCCAGATACGCAGTATTTT. It encodes CAWRETGGPDTQYF.

The V gene is TRBV7-8, the J gene TRBJ2-7; D uncertain. Germline V gene sequence: CDR1 SGHVS, CDR2 FQNEAQ. CDR3 length equals 13 residues. Trimming cost V 3 bases and J 1 base, with 7 bases left between them. The CDR3 nucleotides are TGTGCCAGCAGCTTCACCGGGTCCTACGAGCAGTACTTC. It yields the protein CASSFTGSYEQYF.

This clone was seen just once. V gene TRBV7-2 combines with J gene TRBJ2-5; 10 nucleotides match TRBD2. The CDR3 runs 16 residues. Germline CDR1 and CDR2: SGHTA and FQGNSA. V shed 1 base, J shed 0 bases, and the junction held 2 bases outside the gene matches. The CDR3 coding sequence is TGTGCCAGCAGCTTAGTAGCGGGGGGTTACCAAGAGACCCAGTACTTC. This encodes CASSLVAGGYQETQYF.

The J gene is TRBJ2-7, the V gene TRBV19; TRBD1 aligns across 10 bases. Germline assignment: CDR1 LNHDA and CDR2 SQIVND (reference sequence). The CDR3 is 16 residues long. V lost 9 bases, J lost 6 bases, and 17 bases stayed unmatched. The CDR3 coding sequence is TGTGCCAGCCCGGGACAGGGGTGGAACTGGGTCTGCGAGCAGTACTTC. This encodes CASPGQGWNWVCEQYF.

The V call is TRBV9, the J call TRBJ2-1; TRBD2 aligns across 10 bases. Germline CDR1 and CDR2: SGDLS and YYNGEE. Trimming took 2 bases from V and 8 from J; bases not matched to a gene: 10. This CDR3 comprises 16 residues. The CDR3 coding sequence is TGTGCCAGCAGCGTTTCCAGCGGGGGGGCCGTGGATGAGCAGTTCTTC. Its protein is CASSVSSGGAVDEQFF.

In DNA form, the CDR3 reads TGTGCCAGCAGCCTCGACAGCGGGAGGGCAGAGCAGTTCTTC. It is translated as CASSLDSGRAEQFF. The genes are TRBV7-2 and TRBJ2-1, with 10 bases fitting TRBD2. The CDR3 loop spans 14 amino acids. Germline V CDR1 and CDR2: SGHTA, FQGNSA. Trimming cost V 5 bases and J 10 bases; bases outside gene matches: 8.

The chain uses TRBV6-5 and TRBJ2-1; the D is unclear. The CDR3 totals 14 residues. CDR1 is MNHEY and CDR2 is SVGAGI in the germline V gene. Trimming took 5 bases from V and 4 from J, leaving 12 bases between them. CDR3 sequence: CASSEMVGYNEQFF. CDR3 DNA: TGTGCCAGCAGTGAGATGGTCGGGTACAATGAGCAGTTCTTC.

This clone was detected a few times. J is TRBJ2-1 and V is TRBV7-3, with 10 bases lining up with TRBD2. Trimming removed 6 bases from V and 4 bases from J; junction bases left unmatched: 3. This CDR3 spans 14 amino acids. The germline CDR1 and CDR2 sequences are SGHTA and FQGTGA. CDR3 coding DNA: TGTGCCAGCAGTTCGGGACTAGCGTACAATGAGCAGTTCTTC. This gives the protein CASSSGLAYNEQFF.

The chain combines TRBV19 with TRBJ2-5; 7 bases agree with TRBD1. The closer fit of TRBJ2-7 to the DNA end suggests the J call may be wrong. Germline values: CDR1 LNHDA, CDR2 SQIVND (reference sequence). There are 15 residues in the CDR3. CDR3 sequence reads: CASRGGRGPSYEQYF. The DNA of the CDR3 is TGTGCCAGTAGAGGGGGCAGGGGACCCTCCTACGAGCAGTACTTC.

J is TRBJ2-1 and V is TRBV2, with 11 bases lining up with TRBD2. This CDR3 has 16 amino acids. V was clipped by 4 bases and J by 6 bases; unmatched bases: 8. Germline V CDR1 and CDR2: SNHLY, FYNNEI. This chain's CDR3 is CASSGFSGGALNEQFF. The CDR3 DNA is TGTGCCAGCAGTGGGTTTAGCGGGGGGGCTCTCAATGAGCAGTTCTTC.

The gene calls are TRBV7-2 and TRBJ2-2; D unresolved. This CDR3 spans 14 amino acids. Germline V gene sequence: CDR1 SGHTA, CDR2 FQGNSA. Trimming took 1 base from V and 4 from J, leaving 7 bases between them. In DNA, the CDR3 is TGTGCCAGCAGCTTAGTACAGTCCACCGGGGAGCTGTTTTTT. Its translation is CASSLVQSTGELFF.

J is TRBJ2-7 and V is TRBV9; 9 positions match TRBD2. The CDR3 runs 16 residues. From germline, CDR1 is SGDLS and CDR2 YYNGEE. J gave up 3 bases and V 0 bases, and 7 bases lay outside the gene matches. The CDR3 DNA sequence: TGTGCCAGCAGCGTAGATGCTCTAGCGGGGAACTACGAGCAGTACTTC. This codes for CASSVDALAGNYEQYF.